This TCR beta chain comes out of a study of identical twins. The germline V and J ends were trimmed by 1 base and 6 bases, with 18 bases remaining between them. The CDR3 has 16 residues. Regarding the study as a whole: In zero-insertion analyses, partial confounding could arise from invariant MAIT and iNKT cells. Fewer insertions characterized abundant cord blood beta clonotypes, whereas memory repertoires showed none.

From the 5' RACE reads, TCRdb called clonotypes with MiXCR, one entry per CDR3 protein. The data show about 550,000 distinct CDR3 sequences, around 20% seen once. This clonotype was detected a few times. Its antigen is not known. These data also featured in a second study, about yellow fever vaccine responses in identical twins. That paper adds: Vaccine-induced T cell responses in twins were reportedly observed to appear partly convergent, partly personalized.

This chain uses TRBV12-3 or TRBV12-4 with TRBJ1-1; D is undetermined. The source is a woman younger than 30 in good health. Sequences were obtained from CD4+ T cells sorted from blood. The CDR3 protein is CASSLGGQAPRAEAFF. The CDR3 DNA follows: TGTGCCAGCAGTTTAGGAGGGCAGGCCCCGCGGGCTGAAGCTTTCTTT.